Presented here are 3 T cell receptor beta chains from one specimen sequenced in a study of T cells in narcolepsy. Generated by immunoSEQ multiplex PCR, the TCRdb table keeps only in-frame clones and is missing some. This sample has tens of thousands of clones, with roughly 80% found just once. The material sequenced was CD45RA- memory CD4+ T cells from PBMCs. These receptors were obtained from a human donor with narcolepsy.

The chain has TRBV2 and TRBJ2-3; a possible D gene is TRBD2 (5 bases). CDR1 SNHLY and CDR2 FYNNEI come from the germline V gene. V dropped 1 base and J dropped 0 bases, with 8 bases sitting between them. This CDR3 has 15 residues. In nucleotides, the CDR3 is TGTGCCAGCAGTGAAGAGGGAGCGAGCACAGATACGCAGTATTTT. Encoded protein: CASSEEGASTDTQYF.

The gene calls are TRBV11-2 and TRBJ1-2; D call uncertain. V was shortened by 5 bases and J by 4 bases, with 11 bases between the two germline ends. The germline CDR1 and CDR2 sequences are SGHAT and FQNNGV. The CDR3 is 13 residues long. CDR3 DNA sequence: TGTGCCAGCAGCCCCACGATGACCTATGGCTACACCTTC. This sequence encodes CASSPTMTYGYTF.

In its sample, this clone was seen once. The V gene is TRBV7-2, the J gene TRBJ2-7, with a weak D call TRBD1 (6 bases). Trimming stripped 5 bases from V and 2 bases from J, with 19 bases between. CDR1 is SGHTA, CDR2 FQGNSA, per germline. This CDR3 is 16 amino acids long. For the CDR3, the DNA is TGTGCCAGCAGCCGATCAGGACAGTCCTCCACCTACGAGCAGTACTTC. Its translation: CASSRSGQSSTYEQYF.